The rows below give T cell receptor beta chains drawn from one sample of a study of blood T cells in healthy people across ages. In TCRdb, the 5' RACE reads were re-called with MiXCR into one record per CDR3 protein. The sample yields about 900,000 distinct CDR3 sequences, 48% seen once. The sequencing sample was made of blood. The receptors here all came from a man aged 25-45 years in good health. Each CDR3 is given without its conserved first and last residue.

ASRSGGPNEKLF,TRBV6-6,TRBJ1-4
ASSLSRQVNEQY,TRBV27,TRBJ2-7
ASSLRGGESTDTQY,TRBV5-6,TRBJ2-3
ASSYSKEGNYGYT,TRBV6-5,TRBJ1-2
ASSPYVQNQETQY,TRBV18,TRBJ2-5
ASSYLAGVYEQY,TRBV6-6,.
ASSQLAAHSYEQY,TRBV6-5,TRBJ2-7
SVMPAGAGEQY,TRBV29-1,TRBJ2-7
SARRGQGNQPQH,TRBV20-1,TRBJ1-5
ASPRGTYEQY,TRBV27,TRBJ2-7
ASSPDRGSSTDTQY,TRBV5-6,TRBJ2-3
SARDTYGGETQY,TRBV20-1,.
ASEDRNTGELF,TRBV4-2,TRBJ2-2
ASSAVPQTGGYT,TRBV6-6,TRBJ1-2
ASSYTSGSTKTQY,TRBV6-2/TRBV6-3,TRBJ2-5
AISERGSVYEQY,TRBV10-3,TRBJ2-7
SAGTGGGETQY,TRBV29-1,.
ASMTAESGANVLT,TRBV27,TRBJ2-6
ASSFYRGLAGEQY,TRBV6-5,.
SVEEGANTEAF,TRBV29-1,TRBJ1-1
SVGRDRDSTNEKLF,TRBV29-1,TRBJ1-4
ASSCAGGSYNEQF,TRBV11-2,TRBJ2-1
ASGKPGAIHGEQY,TRBV28,TRBJ2-7
ASSERAALRSSCNEQF,TRBV6-1,TRBJ2-1
ASSLVVGTANGYT,TRBV5-1,TRBJ1-2
ASHPGDSTYEQY,TRBV5-1,TRBJ2-7
ASGLADSAHTDTQY,TRBV12-5,TRBJ2-3
ASSSSGTSEF,TRBV5-1,TRBJ2-1
TSSVRAGTRAADTQY,TRBV25-1,TRBJ2-3
ASSQETRPAEQY,TRBV3-1,TRBJ2-7
SASGEQETQY,TRBV20-1,TRBJ2-5
ASSPYPAALETQY,TRBV7-9,TRBJ2-5
ASMADTDTQY,TRBV6-1,TRBJ2-3
ASSSPLAGGTDTQY,TRBV6-5,TRBJ2-3
ASSQDSEGPVTYEQY,TRBV3-1,TRBJ2-7
ASSVVPGTKETQY,TRBV9,TRBJ2-5